The 11 T cell receptor beta chains reported below all come from one sample, sequenced in a study of cytomegalovirus exposure and HLA in healthy donors. With 60 Vbeta and 13 Jbeta primers, the PCR was carried out. Here immunoSEQ multiplex PCR was the method, and the copy in TCRdb shows in-frame clones only, minus some. The sample lists about 180,000 clones; 72% were seen once. Sequenced: PBMCs. The receptors stem from a human donor in good health.

The CDR3 sequence: CASSSGQPEQPQHF. The CDR3 bases are TGCGCCAGCAGCTCGGGACAGCCGGAGCAGCCCCAGCATTTT. This chain joins TRBV5-1 and TRBJ1-5; 7 nucleotides line up with TRBD1. Unmatched junction bases numbered 7, after V lost 3 bases and J lost 7 bases. Per germline, CDR1 SGHRS and CDR2 YFSETQ. This CDR3 contains 14 residues. The whole variable domain, remainder taken from reference TRBV5-1 and TRBJ1-5, is KAGVTQTPRYLIKTRGQQVTLSCSPISGHRSVSWYQQTPGQGLQFLFEYFSETQRNKGNFPGRFSGRQFSNSRSEMNVSTLELGDSALYLCASSSGQPEQPQHFGDGTRLSIL.

This chain joins TRBV29-1 and TRBJ1-2; TRBD1 aligns across 10 bases. The CDR3 is 12 amino acids. From germline, CDR1 is SQVTM and CDR2 ANQGSEA. With V trimmed by 6 bases and J by 5 bases, 3 bases remained unmatched. The CDR3 reads CSVRTGGYGYTF. As DNA, the CDR3 is TGCAGCGTGAGGACAGGGGGTTATGGCTACACCTTC.

This clone was observed a single time. The V call is TRBV9, the J call TRBJ1-2; 11 bases fit TRBD1. The CDR3 consists of 14 residues. With 4 bases clipped from V and 4 bases from J, the junction kept 3 bases outside the gene matches. In germline, CDR1 is SGDLS, CDR2 YYNGEE. CDR3 coding DNA: TGTGCCAGCAGCCCCGGACAGGGGGCCTATGGCTACACCTTC. Its protein is CASSPGQGAYGYTF.

The chain is built from TRBV7-6 and TRBJ2-7; possibly TRBD2 for D (5 bases). This CDR3 region has 15 residues. Germline CDR1 SGHVS, CDR2 FNYEAQ. Trimming removed 5 bases at V and 3 bases at J, with 17 bases between. Here the CDR3 DNA reads TGTGCCAGCAGCGCATACGGGGATGGGCGCTACGAGCAGTACTTC. Residues: CASSAYGDGRYEQYF.

This chain joins TRBV5-1 and TRBJ1-1; D is undetermined. CDR1 and CDR2 from the germline V gene are SGHRS and YFSETQ. V was shortened by 0 bases and J by 4 bases, with 16 bases between the two germline ends. This CDR3 spans 16 amino acids. Written as DNA, the CDR3 is TGCGCCAGCAGCTTGGGGATCTTAGGAGAAGGCACTGAAGCTTTCTTT. As protein: CASSLGILGEGTEAFF.

The chain is built from TRBV27 and TRBJ2-2; TRBD2 is a possible D gene (6 bases). From germline, CDR1 is MNHEY and CDR2 SMNVEV (reference sequence). CDR3 length equals 14 residues. V was shortened by 2 bases and J by 6 bases, with 10 bases between the two germline ends. The CDR3 is CASSLGGQAGELFF. The CDR3 coding sequence is TGTGCCAGCAGTTTAGGAGGGCAGGCCGGGGAGCTGTTTTTT.

This chain connects TRBV18 to TRBJ2-1; 8 bases are a match to TRBD2. Trimming took 3 bases from V and 1 from J; bases not matched to a gene: 5. The CDR3 runs to 16 residues. Germline V gives CDR1 KGHSH, CDR2 LQKENI. In nucleotides, the CDR3 is TGTGCCAGCTCACCCGGGGGGGGCAGTTCCTACAATGAGCAGTTCTTC. It specifies CASSPGGGSSYNEQFF.

This clone appeared a few times. V and J are TRBV15 and TRBJ1-4, with 11 bases identical to TRBD1. The CDR3 consists of 16 residues. Germline lookup yields CDR1 LNHNV and CDR2 YYDKDF (reference sequence). J lost 7 bases, V lost 3 bases, and 7 bases had no gene match. The CDR3 loop is CATSSLRTGGGEKLFF. In DNA form, the CDR3 reads TGTGCCACCAGCAGTCTTCGGACAGGGGGCGGTGAAAAACTGTTTTTT. Variable domain in full (rest from reference TRBV15 and TRBJ1-4): DAMVIQNPRYQVTQFGKPVTLSCSQTLNHNVMYWYQQKSSQAPKLLFHYYDKDFNNEADTPDNFQSRRPNTSFCFLDIRSPGLGDTAMYLCATSSLRTGGGEKLFFGSGTQLSVL.

The V call is TRBV6-5, the J call TRBJ1-3; 9 bases map to TRBD1. The CDR3 totals 15 residues. CDR1 is MNHEY and CDR2 is SVGAGI in the germline V gene. V lost 8 bases to trimming and J lost 3 bases; unmatched junction nucleotides: 8. In DNA form, the CDR3 reads TGTGCCAGCGGGACCGACAGGGGGTATGGAAACACCATATATTTT. Residues: CASGTDRGYGNTIYF.

This chain uses TRBV28 with TRBJ1-1; 7 positions match TRBD1. The CDR3 is 12 residues long. The V gene end was trimmed by 2 bases and the J gene end by 11 bases; junction bases not matched to a gene: 5. In germline, CDR1 is MDHEN, CDR2 SYDVKM. DNA of the CDR3: TGTGCCAGCAGTTTAGAAGGGGGCTGGGCTTTCTTT. Translated: CASSLEGGWAFF.

The chain couples TRBV5-1 to TRBJ1-2; D is unclear. This CDR3 has 15 residues. Per the germline V gene, CDR1 is SGHRS and CDR2 is YFSETQ. Trimming cost V 0 bases and J 4 bases, with 13 bases left between them. The CDR3 DNA reads TGCGCCAGCAGCTTGGCCCAGGCCCAAGTCTATGGCTACACCTTC. Amino acid sequence: CASSLAQAQVYGYTF.